The 9 T cell receptor beta chains presented below share a single source sample, sequenced in a study of post-analysis software for immune sequencing data. For these receptors, no antigen is known. Tagging with unique molecular identifiers was a feature of the TCR beta cDNA libraries. Via MiXCR, TCRdb re-called the PCR reads, giving one row per CDR3 protein. The sample consists of over 700,000 distinct CDR3 sequences, less than 35% of them appearing once. Study-wide results and caveats: Included in a set of several TRBV segments more frequent in patients than controls were TRBV5-6, TRBV5-1 and TRBV20-1.

Sequencing input: blood. The source is a girl aged 5-17 years with multiple sclerosis.

This chain uses TRBV4-3 with TRBJ2-1; TRBD2 matches at 14 bases. Per germline, CDR1 LGHNA and CDR2 YSLEER. The CDR3 consists of 20 residues. With 4 bases clipped from V and 0 bases from J, the junction kept 11 bases outside the gene matches. DNA for the CDR3: TGCGCCAGCAGCCGGAACCCGGGACTAGCGGGAGAAGACTCCTACAATGAGCAGTTCTTC. It yields the protein CASSRNPGLAGEDSYNEQFF.

The chain employs TRBV29-1 and TRBJ2-3; the D is unclear. The germline V and J ends were trimmed by 2 bases and 1 base, with 16 bases remaining between them. The CDR3 extends over 16 amino acids. The germline CDR1 and CDR2 sequences are SQVTM and ANQGSEA. CDR3 sequence: CSVESPRPAGTDTQYF. CDR3 in DNA: TGCAGCGTTGAATCGCCGCGGCCCGCAGGCACAGATACGCAGTATTTT.

This clonotype turned up a few times. The chain is built from TRBV12-3 or TRBV12-4 and TRBJ2-6; D perhaps matches TRBD1 (5 bases). V lost 3 bases and J 4 bases, leaving 10 bases between the germline ends. The CDR3 covers 15 residues. The CDR3 nucleotides are TGTGCCAGCAGTTTGTACAGGAGCGGGGCCAACGTCCTGACTTTC. Encoded protein: CASSLYRSGANVLTF.

V gene TRBV7-9 combines with J gene TRBJ1-2; TRBD1 aligns across 8 bases. This CDR3 is built from 13 residues. The germline CDR1 and CDR2 sequences are SEHNR and FQNEAQ (reference sequence). V lost 6 bases, J lost 7 bases, and 7 bases stayed unmatched. In DNA, the CDR3 is TGTGCCAGCAGGGACAGGGCGTTCGGTGGCTACACCTTC. Protein: CASRDRAFGGYTF.

This rearrangement joins TRBV24-1 to TRBJ2-3, with TRBD1 identical over 7 bases. Germline V gene data show CDR1 as KGHDR and CDR2 as SFDVKD. After removal of 5 bases from V and 4 bases from J, the junction contained 11 bases not matched to a gene. This CDR3 comprises 16 residues. CDR3 DNA sequence: TGTGCCACCAGTGTTGGGACAGCCCTTGAAGCAGATACGCAGTATTTT. Amino acids: CATSVGTALEADTQYF.

V usage is TRBV25-1 and J usage is TRBJ2-3; 7 bases are a match to TRBD2. After removal of 7 bases from V and 8 bases from J, the junction contained 15 bases not matched to a gene. The CDR3 length is 15 residues. Looked up from germline, CDR1 is MGHDK and CDR2 is SYGVNS. The CDR3 protein is CASKNSERGASTQYF. The CDR3 bases are TGTGCCAGCAAGAATAGCGAGCGGGGCGCCTCTACGCAGTATTTT. Full variable domain (missing parts from reference TRBV25-1 and TRBJ2-3): EADIYQTPRYLVIGTGKKITLECSQTMGHDKMYWYQQDPGMELHLIHYSYGVNSTEKGDLSSESTVSRIRTEHFPLTLESARPSHTSQYLCASKNSERGASTQYFGPGTRLTVL.

This chain uses TRBV7-6 with TRBJ1-4; D is unclear. Trimming pared 5 bases from V and 8 bases from J, leaving 12 bases between. The CDR3 is 13 amino acids. Per germline, CDR1 SGHVS and CDR2 FNYEAQ. The CDR3 nucleotides are TGTGCCAGCAGCCCCAGAAGTGGGGAAAAACTGTTTTTT. Translating it yields CASSPRSGEKLFF.

The chain links TRBV3-1 to TRBJ1-6; the D is unclear. V lost 1 base to trimming and J lost 18 bases, with 16 bases between them. Germline-derived CDR1 and CDR2 are LGHDT and YNNKEL (reference sequence). The CDR3 has 13 amino acids. The CDR3 bases are TGTGCCAGCAGCCAAGGGACGCGGAGTAACTCCCACTTT. Its translation: CASSQGTRSNSHF.

This rearrangement joins TRBV10-3 to TRBJ1-5; tentatively, D is TRBD1 (6 bases). Trimming cost V 4 bases and J 5 bases, with 9 bases left between them. The CDR3 covers 13 residues. The germline gives CDR1 ENHRY, CDR2 SYGVKD. Here the CDR3 DNA reads TGTGCCATCAGTGTCAGGGGTGATCAGCCCCAGCATTTT. It codes for CAISVRGDQPQHF.